This T cell receptor (beta chain) was obtained from a study of cytomegalovirus exposure and HLA in healthy donors. Background on the study: Unique TCRs numbering approximately 81 million, obtained from HLA-typed donors, made up an early data release. Findings and limits, study-wide: Sequencing likely generated an artifact that appeared as a cluster of highly shared sequence variants. TRBV6-2, TRBV6-3 and some other V segments were excluded as indistinguishable.

About this clone itself: As yet, its antigen is unknown.

PCR used 60 Vbeta primers and 13 Jbeta primers. TCRdb's copy holds only in-frame clones and misses some; the assay was immunoSEQ multiplex PCR. The table includes some 130,000 clones, around 63% detected once. V was trimmed by 4 bases and J by 0 bases, leaving 7 bases between them. Germline V CDR1 and CDR2: SQVTM, ANQGSEA. The CDR3 is made up of 13 amino acids. The rearrangement links TRBV29-1 to TRBJ1-3, with unresolved D. The TCR sequence derives from a human donor in good health. The specimen sequenced was PBMCs. The CDR3 DNA sequence: TGCAGCGTTGTCCCCAACTCTGGAAACACCATATATTTT. Encoded protein: CSVVPNSGNTIYF.